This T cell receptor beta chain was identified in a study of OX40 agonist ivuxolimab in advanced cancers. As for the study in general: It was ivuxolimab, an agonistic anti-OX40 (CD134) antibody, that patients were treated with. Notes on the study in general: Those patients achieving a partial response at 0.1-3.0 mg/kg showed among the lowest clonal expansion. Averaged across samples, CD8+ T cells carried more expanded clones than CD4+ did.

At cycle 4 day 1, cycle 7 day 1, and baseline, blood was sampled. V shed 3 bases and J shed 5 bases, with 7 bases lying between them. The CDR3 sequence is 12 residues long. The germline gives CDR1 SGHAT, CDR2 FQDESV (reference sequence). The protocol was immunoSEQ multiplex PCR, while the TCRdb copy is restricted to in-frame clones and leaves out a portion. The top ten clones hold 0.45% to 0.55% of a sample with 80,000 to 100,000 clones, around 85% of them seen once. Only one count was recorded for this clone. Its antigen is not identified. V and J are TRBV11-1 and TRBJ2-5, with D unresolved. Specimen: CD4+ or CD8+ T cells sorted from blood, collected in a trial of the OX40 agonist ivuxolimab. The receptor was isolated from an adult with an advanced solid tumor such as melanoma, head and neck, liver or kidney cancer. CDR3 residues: CASSFDGETQYF. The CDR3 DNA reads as TGTGCCAGCAGCTTTGACGGCGAGACCCAGTACTTC.